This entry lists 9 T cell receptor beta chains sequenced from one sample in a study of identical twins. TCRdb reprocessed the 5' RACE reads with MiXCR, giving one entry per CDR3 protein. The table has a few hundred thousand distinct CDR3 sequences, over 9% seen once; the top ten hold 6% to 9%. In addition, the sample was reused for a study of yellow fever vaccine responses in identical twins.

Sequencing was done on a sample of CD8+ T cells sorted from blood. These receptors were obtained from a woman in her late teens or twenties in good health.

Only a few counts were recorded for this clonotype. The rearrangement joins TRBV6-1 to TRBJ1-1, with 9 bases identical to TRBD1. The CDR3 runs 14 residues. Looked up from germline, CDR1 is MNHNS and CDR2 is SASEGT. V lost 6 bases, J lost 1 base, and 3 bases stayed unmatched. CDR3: CASRTQGANTEAFF. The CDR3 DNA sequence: TGTGCCAGCAGAACACAGGGGGCGAACACTGAAGCTTTCTTT.

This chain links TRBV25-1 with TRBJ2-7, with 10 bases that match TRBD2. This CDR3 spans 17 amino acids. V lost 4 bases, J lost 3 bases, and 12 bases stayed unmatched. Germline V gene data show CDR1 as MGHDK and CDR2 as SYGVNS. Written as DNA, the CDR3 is TGTGCCAGCAGTGCATCAACCGGGACTAGCGAACTCTACGAGCAGTACTTC. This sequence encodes CASSASTGTSELYEQYF.

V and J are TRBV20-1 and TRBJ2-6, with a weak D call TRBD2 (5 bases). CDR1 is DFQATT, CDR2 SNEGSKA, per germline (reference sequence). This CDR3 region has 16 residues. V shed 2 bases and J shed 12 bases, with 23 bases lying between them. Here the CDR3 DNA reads TGCAGTGCTAGATCTCTCTCGGGAAAAGGAGGCCCCGTCCTGACTTTC. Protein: CSARSLSGKGGPVLTF.

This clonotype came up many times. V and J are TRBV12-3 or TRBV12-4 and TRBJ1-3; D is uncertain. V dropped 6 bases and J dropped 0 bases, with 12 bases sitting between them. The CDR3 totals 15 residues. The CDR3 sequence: CASRVRGSSGNTIYF. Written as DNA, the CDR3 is TGTGCCAGCAGGGTCCGGGGATCCTCTGGAAACACCATATATTTT.

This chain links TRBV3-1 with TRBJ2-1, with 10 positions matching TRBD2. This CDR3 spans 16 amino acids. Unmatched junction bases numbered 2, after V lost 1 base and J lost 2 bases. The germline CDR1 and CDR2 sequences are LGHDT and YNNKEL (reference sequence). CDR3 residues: CASSQGAGGTYNEQFF. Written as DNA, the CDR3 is TGTGCCAGCAGCCAAGGAGCGGGGGGGACCTACAATGAGCAGTTCTTC.

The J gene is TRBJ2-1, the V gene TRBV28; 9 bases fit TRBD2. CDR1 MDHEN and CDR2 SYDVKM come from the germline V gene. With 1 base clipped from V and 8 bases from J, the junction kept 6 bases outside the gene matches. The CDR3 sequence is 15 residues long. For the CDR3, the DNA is TGTGCCAGCAGTTTATTTGGGCGGGAGGGTTATGAGCAGTTCTTC. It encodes CASSLFGREGYEQFF.

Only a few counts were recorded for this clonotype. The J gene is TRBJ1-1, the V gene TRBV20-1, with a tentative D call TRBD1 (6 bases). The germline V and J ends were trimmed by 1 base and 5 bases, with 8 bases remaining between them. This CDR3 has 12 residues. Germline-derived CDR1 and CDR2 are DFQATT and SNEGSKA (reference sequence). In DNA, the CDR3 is TGCAGTGCTAGAGCAGGGGAAACTGAAGCTTTCTTT. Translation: CSARAGETEAFF.

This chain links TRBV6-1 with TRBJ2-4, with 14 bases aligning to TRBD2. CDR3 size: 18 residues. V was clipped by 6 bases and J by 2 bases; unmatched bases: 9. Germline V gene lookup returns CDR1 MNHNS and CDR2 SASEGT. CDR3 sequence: CASSQTSGRAKTKNIQYF. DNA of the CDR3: TGTGCCAGCAGCCAGACTAGCGGGAGGGCCAAAACCAAAAACATTCAGTACTTC.

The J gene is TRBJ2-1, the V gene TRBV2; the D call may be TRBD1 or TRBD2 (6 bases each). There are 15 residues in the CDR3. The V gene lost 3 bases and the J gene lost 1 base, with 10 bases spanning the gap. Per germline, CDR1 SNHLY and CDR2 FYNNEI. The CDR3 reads CASSEIGGSYNEQFF. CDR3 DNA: TGTGCCAGCAGTGAGATAGGGGGGTCCTACAATGAGCAGTTCTTC.